These 14 T cell receptor beta chains were sequenced from one sample in a study of blood T cell repertoires in COVID-19. Measured with immunoSEQ multiplex PCR; TCRdb has only the in-frame clones, and not every one. The repertoire consists of more than 100,000 clones, with around 81% occurring once and the leading ten covering more than 7.5%. The sequenced material came from peripheral blood. Source of these receptors: a woman in her fifties or sixties with active or convalescent COVID-19.

V gene TRBV19 combines with J gene TRBJ2-5; maybe TRBD2 (5 bases). The CDR3 runs 15 residues. Trimming removed 1 base from V and 2 bases from J, with 11 bases in between. Germline V gives CDR1 LNHDA, CDR2 SQIVND (reference sequence). The CDR3 DNA follows: TGTGCCAGTAGTATAGGAGGGAAGGGTCAAGAGACCCAGTACTTC. Encoded protein: CASSIGGKGQETQYF.

The chain carries TRBV3-1 (or the pseudogene TRBV3-2) and TRBJ1-2, with D unresolved. V lost 1 base, J lost 4 bases, and 7 bases lay in between. The CDR3 loop spans 13 amino acids. Germline values: CDR1 LGHDT, CDR2 YNNKEL (reference sequence). CDR3 region: CASSQGGGYGYTF. The CDR3, as DNA: TGTGCCAGCAGCCAAGGCGGCGGCTATGGCTACACCTTC.

This clone was observed a single time. This sequence joins TRBV6-4 and TRBJ2-7, with a weak D call TRBD2 (5 bases). Deletions cut 4 bases from V and 7 bases from J, with 32 bases between. The CDR3 has 19 residues. The germline V gene has CDR1 MRHNA and CDR2 SNTAGT. Written as DNA, the CDR3 is TGTGCCAGCAGTGTATCAGGATGGGAGCCCCATGAACTACTACGAGAGCAGTACGTC. Amino acids: CASSVSGWEPHELLREQYV.

The CDR3 bases are TGTGCCAGCAGCTCCGTTGCAGTGGACTTCTATTCCAATGAAGCTTTCTTT. Its translation: CASSSVAVDFYSNEAFF. The chain recombines TRBV7-2 with TRBJ1-1; no definite D call. V gave up 4 bases and J gave up 7 bases, with 25 bases separating them. Per the germline V gene, CDR1 is SGHTA and CDR2 is FQGNSA. CDR3 size: 17 residues.

This chain connects TRBV23-1 to TRBJ2-7, with 9 nucleotides matching TRBD1. TRBV23-1 is identified as an open reading frame with a role that is uncertain. Unmatched junction bases numbered 9, after V lost 2 bases and J lost 7 bases. The CDR3 contains 15 residues. The CDR3 DNA follows: TGCGCCAGCAGTCAAAGGGACAGGGCTAGCAAGGAGCAGTACTTC. Translating it yields CASSQRDRASKEQYF.

The chain joins TRBV19 to TRBJ1-1; 9 bases agree with TRBD1. In germline, CDR1 is LNHDA, CDR2 SQIVND (reference sequence). The trim removed 2 bases at V and 5 bases at J, leaving 9 bases unmatched. The CDR3 has 16 residues. DNA for the CDR3: TGTGCCAGTAGTATAAACCGGGACAGGGTAGGGACTGAAGCTTTCTTT. Translation gives CASSINRDRVGTEAFF.

The chain has TRBV11-2 and TRBJ2-7, with 8 bases aligning to TRBD1. The CDR3 is 16 residues long. CDR1 and CDR2 (germline): SGHAT, FQNNGV. The trim removed 0 bases at V and 3 bases at J, leaving 7 bases unmatched. The CDR3 DNA sequence: TGTGCCAGCAGCTTAGATCCGGACAGGGAAGGCTACGAGCAGTACTTC. Its translation: CASSLDPDREGYEQYF.

The rearrangement uses TRBV27 and TRBJ1-5, with D possibly being TRBD1 (5 bases). CDR3 length: 15 residues. The germline gives CDR1 MNHEY, CDR2 SMNVEV (reference sequence). Trimming shortened V by 1 base and J by 6 bases, and 13 bases separated the two germline ends. The CDR3 protein is CASSLYWGVSQPQHF. In nucleotides, the CDR3 is TGTGCCAGCAGTTTATACTGGGGGGTGAGTCAGCCCCAGCATTTT.

This chain links TRBV15 with TRBJ1-1; no clear D. This CDR3 spans 12 amino acids. The germline V gene encodes CDR1 LNHNV and CDR2 YYDKDF (reference sequence). The V and J ends lost 1 base and 7 bases respectively, with 7 bases between them. CDR3 in amino acids: CATSRGRGEAFF. In nucleotides, the CDR3 is TGTGCCACCAGCAGAGGCCGGGGTGAAGCTTTCTTT.

This rearrangement joins TRBV6-5 to TRBJ2-2; TRBD1 agrees at 7 bases. The CDR3 extends over 14 amino acids. The germline V gene encodes CDR1 MNHEY and CDR2 SVGAGI. V shed 7 bases, J shed 4 bases, and the junction held 6 bases outside the gene matches. CDR3 amino acids: CASKNRGGTGELFF. CDR3 coding DNA: TGTGCCAGCAAAAACAGGGGTGGCACCGGGGAGCTGTTTTTT.

The rearrangement uses TRBV5-4 and TRBJ2-2, with unresolved D. The germline V gene has CDR1 SGHNT and CDR2 YYREEE (reference sequence). Trimming took off 4 bases at V and 1 base at J, with 11 bases between the two ends. CDR3 length equals 15 residues. The CDR3 loop reads CASSLDPRNTGELFF. CDR3 nucleotides: TGTGCCAGCAGCCTCGACCCTAGGAACACCGGGGAGCTGTTTTTT.

The V call is TRBV10-3, the J call TRBJ1-2; no firm D call. The CDR3 covers 12 residues. Germline CDR1 reads ENHRY; CDR2 reads SYGVKD. The V gene lost 6 bases and the J gene lost 5 bases, with 10 bases spanning the gap. The CDR3 is CAISPTGYGYTF. The CDR3 nucleotides are TGTGCCATCAGCCCGACTGGGTATGGCTACACCTTC.

J is TRBJ1-6 and V is TRBV5-4, with 10 bases lining up with TRBD1. The CDR3 sequence is 17 residues long. Germline CDR1 reads SGHNT; CDR2 reads YYREEE (reference sequence). V lost 4 bases to trimming and J lost 10 bases; unmatched junction nucleotides: 14. Written as DNA, the CDR3 is TGTGCCAGCAGCCGCCGTCTACGGGGGGACAGGGGATCACCCCTCCACTTT. Its protein product is CASSRRLRGDRGSPLHF.

The rearrangement joins TRBV5-8 to TRBJ2-3; no reliable D call. Trimming stripped 6 bases from V and 4 bases from J, with 15 bases between. The CDR3 has 14 amino acids. Germline V gene data show CDR1 as SGHTS and CDR2 as YDEGEE. The DNA for the CDR3 is TGTGCCAGCACCCTCAGGCTCGGATCAGATACGCAGTATTTT. Amino acid sequence: CASTLRLGSDTQYF.